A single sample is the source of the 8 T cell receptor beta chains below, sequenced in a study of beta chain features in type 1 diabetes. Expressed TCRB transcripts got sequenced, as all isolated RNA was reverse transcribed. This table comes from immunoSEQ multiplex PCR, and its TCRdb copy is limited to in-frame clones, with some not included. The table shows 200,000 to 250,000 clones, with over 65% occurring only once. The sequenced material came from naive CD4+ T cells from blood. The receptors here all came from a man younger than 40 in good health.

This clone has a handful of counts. The DNA for the CDR3 is TGCGCCAGCAGCCAAGATCAGAATCAGCCCCAGCATTTT. Translated: CASSQDQNQPQHF. The rearrangement uses TRBV4-3 and TRBJ1-5; D call uncertain. The CDR3 runs to 13 residues. The ends were cut back, 0 bases at V and 4 bases at J, with 4 bases in the middle. CDR1 and CDR2 (germline): LGHNA, YSLEER.

The CDR3 region has the DNA TGCGCCAGCAGCTTGGAAGCGGGGGGACTCCAAGAGACCCAGTACTTC. It is translated as CASSLEAGGLQETQYF. The chain combines TRBV5-1 with TRBJ2-5; 9 nucleotides align to TRBD2. The CDR3 is made up of 16 amino acids. V was pared by 0 bases and J by 1 base, with 4 bases of the junction left unmatched. The germline CDR1 and CDR2 sequences are SGHRS and YFSETQ.

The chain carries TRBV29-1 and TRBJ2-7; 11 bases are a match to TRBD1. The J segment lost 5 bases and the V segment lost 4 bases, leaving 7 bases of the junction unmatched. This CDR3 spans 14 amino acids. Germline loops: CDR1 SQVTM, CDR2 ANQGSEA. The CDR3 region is CSVGGQGAVDEQYF. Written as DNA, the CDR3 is TGCAGCGTTGGTGGACAGGGGGCGGTCGACGAGCAGTACTTC.

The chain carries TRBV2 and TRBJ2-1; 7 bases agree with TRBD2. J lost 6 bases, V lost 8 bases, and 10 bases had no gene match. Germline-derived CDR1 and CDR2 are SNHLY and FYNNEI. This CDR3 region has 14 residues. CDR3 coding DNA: TGTGCCAGCCGGCTGGCTAGCGGTATCAATGAGCAGTTCTTC. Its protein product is CASRLASGINEQFF.

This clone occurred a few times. The CDR3 sequence is CSGERDRGYNEQFF. The CDR3 DNA sequence: TGCAGCGGGGAAAGGGACAGGGGCTACAATGAGCAGTTCTTC. This chain connects TRBV29-1 to TRBJ2-1, with 10 bases lining up with TRBD1. This CDR3 region has 14 residues. V lost 7 bases and J lost 3; bases outside the gene matches: 6. The V gene's germline CDR1 is SQVTM and CDR2 ANQGSEA.

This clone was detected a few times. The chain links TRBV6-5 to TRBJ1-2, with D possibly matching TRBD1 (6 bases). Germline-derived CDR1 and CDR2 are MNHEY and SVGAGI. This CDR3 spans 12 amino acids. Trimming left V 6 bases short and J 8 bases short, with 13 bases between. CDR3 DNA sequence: TGTGCCAGCAGAAGGGGGATGGAGGGCTACACCTTC. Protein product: CASRRGMEGYTF.

CDR3 coding DNA: TGTGCCATCAGTGAAATTACAGAACCCTCCTATGGCTACACCTTC. This encodes CAISEITEPSYGYTF. This rearrangement joins TRBV10-3 to TRBJ1-2; D gene ambiguous. This CDR3 contains 15 residues. Germline assignment: CDR1 ENHRY and CDR2 SYGVKD. Trimming stripped 3 bases from V and 4 bases from J, with 15 bases between.

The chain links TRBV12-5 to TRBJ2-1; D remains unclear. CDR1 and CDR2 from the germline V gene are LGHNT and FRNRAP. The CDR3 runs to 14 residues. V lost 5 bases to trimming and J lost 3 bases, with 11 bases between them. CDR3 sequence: CASGTGRNYNEQFF. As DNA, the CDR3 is TGTGCTAGTGGTACCGGACGGAACTACAATGAGCAGTTCTTC.